The source of this T cell receptor beta chain is a study of OX40 agonist ivuxolimab in advanced cancers. Study context: Intravenous ivuxolimab at 0.01 to 10 mg/kg was given to patients every 2 weeks.

Whole-study findings and limits: Circulating CD4+ and CD8+ T cells showed clonal expansion by week 6 at 0.1 to 3.0 mg/kg.

About this clone itself: The antigen remains unidentified.

The CDR3 covers 16 residues. With V trimmed by 8 bases and J by 1 base, 13 bases remained unmatched. Germline V lookup: CDR1 MDHEN, CDR2 SYDVKM. Data came from immunoSEQ multiplex PCR; TCRdb stores just in-frame clones and leaves some out. The sample carries about 19,000 clones, roughly 80% recorded once. Samples were taken at baseline and on day 1 of cycles 4 and 7. The rearrangement joins TRBV28 to TRBJ1-1; 7 nucleotides line up with TRBD1. The input for sequencing was CD4+ or CD8+ T cells sorted from blood, taken in a trial of the OX40 agonist ivuxolimab. This sequence originates from an adult with an advanced solid tumor such as melanoma, head and neck, liver or kidney cancer. CDR3 protein: CASGNIRTGGNTEAFF. In DNA, the CDR3 is TGTGCCAGCGGGAATATACGGACAGGTGGGAACACTGAAGCTTTCTTT.